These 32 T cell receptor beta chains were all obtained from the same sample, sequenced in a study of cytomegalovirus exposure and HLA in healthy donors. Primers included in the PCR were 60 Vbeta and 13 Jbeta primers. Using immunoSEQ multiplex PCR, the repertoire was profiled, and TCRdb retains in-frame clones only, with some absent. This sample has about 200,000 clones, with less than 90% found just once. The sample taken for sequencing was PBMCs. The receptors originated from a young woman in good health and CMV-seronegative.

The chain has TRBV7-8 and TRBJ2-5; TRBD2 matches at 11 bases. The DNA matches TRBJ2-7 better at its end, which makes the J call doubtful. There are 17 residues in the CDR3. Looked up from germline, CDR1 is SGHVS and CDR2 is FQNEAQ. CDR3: CASSLAGTSGLTYEQYF. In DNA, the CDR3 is TGTGCCAGCAGCTTAGCAGGGACTAGCGGTCTTACCTACGAGCAGTACTTC.

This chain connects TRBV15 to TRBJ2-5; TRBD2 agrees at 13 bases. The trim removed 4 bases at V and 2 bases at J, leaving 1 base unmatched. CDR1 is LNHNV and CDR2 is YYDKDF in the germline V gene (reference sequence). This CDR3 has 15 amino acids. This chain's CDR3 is CATSKGLAGQETQYF. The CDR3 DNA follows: TGTGCCACCAGCAAGGGACTAGCGGGGCAAGAGACCCAGTACTTC.

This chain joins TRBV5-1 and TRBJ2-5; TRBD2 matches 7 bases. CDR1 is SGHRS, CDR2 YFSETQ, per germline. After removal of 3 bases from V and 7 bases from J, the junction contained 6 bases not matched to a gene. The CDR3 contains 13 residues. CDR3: CASSSRGEGTQYF. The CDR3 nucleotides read TGCGCCAGCAGCTCCCGGGGGGAGGGGACCCAGTACTTC.

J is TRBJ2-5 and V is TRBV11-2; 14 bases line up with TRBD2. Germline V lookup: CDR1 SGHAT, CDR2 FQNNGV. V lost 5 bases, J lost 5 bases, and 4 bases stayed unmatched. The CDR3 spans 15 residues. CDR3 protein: CASSRTSGGRETQYF. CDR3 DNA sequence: TGTGCCAGCAGCAGGACTAGCGGGGGGCGGGAGACCCAGTACTTC.

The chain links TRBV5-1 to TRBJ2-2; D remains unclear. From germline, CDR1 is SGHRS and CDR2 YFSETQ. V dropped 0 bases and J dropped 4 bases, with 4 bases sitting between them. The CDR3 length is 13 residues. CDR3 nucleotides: TGCGCCAGCAGCTTGGGGCTCACCGGGGAGCTGTTTTTT. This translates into CASSLGLTGELFF.

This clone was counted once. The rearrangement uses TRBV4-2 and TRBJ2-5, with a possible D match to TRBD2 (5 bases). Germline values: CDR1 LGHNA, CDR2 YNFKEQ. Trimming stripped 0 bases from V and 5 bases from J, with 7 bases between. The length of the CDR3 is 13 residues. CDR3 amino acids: CASSQDGGETQYF. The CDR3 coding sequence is TGTGCCAGCAGCCAAGATGGAGGTGAGACCCAGTACTTC.

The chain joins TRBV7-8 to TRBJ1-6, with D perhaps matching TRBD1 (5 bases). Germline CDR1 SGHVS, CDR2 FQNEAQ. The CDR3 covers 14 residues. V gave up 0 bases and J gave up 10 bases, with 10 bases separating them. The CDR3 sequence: CASSLAGVESPLHF. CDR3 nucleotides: TGTGCCAGCAGCTTAGCAGGGGTCGAATCACCCCTCCACTTT. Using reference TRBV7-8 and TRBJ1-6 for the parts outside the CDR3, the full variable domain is GAGVSQSPRYKVAKRGQDVALRCDPISGHVSLFWYQQALGQGPEFLTYFQNEAQLDKSGLPSDRFFAERPEGSVSTLKIQRTQQEDSAVYLCASSLAGVESPLHFGNGTRLTVT.

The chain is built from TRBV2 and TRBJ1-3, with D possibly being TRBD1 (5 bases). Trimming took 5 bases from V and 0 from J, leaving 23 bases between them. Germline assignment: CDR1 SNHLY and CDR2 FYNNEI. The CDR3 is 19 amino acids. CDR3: CASSLFGAWVESSGNTIYF. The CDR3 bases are TGTGCCAGCAGTTTATTTGGGGCGTGGGTCGAAAGCTCTGGAAACACCATATATTTT.

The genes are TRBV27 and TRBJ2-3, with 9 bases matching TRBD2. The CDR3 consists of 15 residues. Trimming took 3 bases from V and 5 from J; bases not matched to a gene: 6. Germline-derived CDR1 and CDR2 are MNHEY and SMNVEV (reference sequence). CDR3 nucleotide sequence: TGTGCCAGCAGTTTGCTAGCGGGAATAGTAGATACGCAGTATTTT. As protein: CASSLLAGIVDTQYF.

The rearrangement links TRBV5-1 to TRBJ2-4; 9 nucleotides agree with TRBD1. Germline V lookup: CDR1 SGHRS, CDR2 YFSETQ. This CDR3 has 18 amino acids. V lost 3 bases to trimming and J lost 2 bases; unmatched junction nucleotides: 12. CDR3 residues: CASSSWTGAHGPKNIQYF. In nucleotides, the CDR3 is TGCGCCAGCAGCTCCTGGACAGGGGCGCATGGGCCCAAAAACATTCAGTACTTC.

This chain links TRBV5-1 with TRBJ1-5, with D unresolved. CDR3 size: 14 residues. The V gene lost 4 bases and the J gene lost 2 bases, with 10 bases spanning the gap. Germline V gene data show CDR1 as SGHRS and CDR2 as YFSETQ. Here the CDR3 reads CASSRGNRNQPQHF. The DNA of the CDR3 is TGCGCCAGCAGCCGAGGGAACCGCAATCAGCCCCAGCATTTT.

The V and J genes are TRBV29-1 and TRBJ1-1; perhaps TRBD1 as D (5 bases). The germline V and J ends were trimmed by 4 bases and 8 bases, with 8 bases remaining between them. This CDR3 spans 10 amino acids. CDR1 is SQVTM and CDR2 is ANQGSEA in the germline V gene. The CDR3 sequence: CSVGGVEAFF. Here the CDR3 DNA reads TGCAGCGTTGGGGGGGTGGAAGCTTTCTTT.

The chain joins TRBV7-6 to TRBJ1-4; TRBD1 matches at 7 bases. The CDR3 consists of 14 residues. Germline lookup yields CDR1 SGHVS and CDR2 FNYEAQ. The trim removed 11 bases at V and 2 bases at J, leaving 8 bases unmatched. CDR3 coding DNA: TGTGCCCCCCCCAGGGGGGTCACTAATGAAAAACTGTTTTTT. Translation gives CAPPRGVTNEKLFF.

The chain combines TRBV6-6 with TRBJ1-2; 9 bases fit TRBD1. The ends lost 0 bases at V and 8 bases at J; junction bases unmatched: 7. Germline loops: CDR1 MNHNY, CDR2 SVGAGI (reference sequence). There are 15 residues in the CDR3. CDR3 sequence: CASSYSTGGLRGYTF. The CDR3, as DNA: TGTGCCAGCAGTTACTCTACAGGGGGCCTGAGGGGCTACACCTTC.

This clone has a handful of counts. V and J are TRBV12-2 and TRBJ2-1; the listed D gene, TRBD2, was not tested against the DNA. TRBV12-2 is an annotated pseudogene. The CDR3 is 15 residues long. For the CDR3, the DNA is TGTGCAAGTCGCTTAATGGCTAGCGGGTTGTTGTCGGAGTTCTTC. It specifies CASRLMASGLLSEFF.

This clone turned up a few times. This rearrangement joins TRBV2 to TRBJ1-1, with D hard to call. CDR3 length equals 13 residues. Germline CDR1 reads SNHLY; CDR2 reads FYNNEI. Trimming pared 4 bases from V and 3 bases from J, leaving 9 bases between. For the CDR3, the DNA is TGTGCCAGCAGTGGGGCGGGAGACACTGAAGCTTTCTTT. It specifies CASSGAGDTEAFF.

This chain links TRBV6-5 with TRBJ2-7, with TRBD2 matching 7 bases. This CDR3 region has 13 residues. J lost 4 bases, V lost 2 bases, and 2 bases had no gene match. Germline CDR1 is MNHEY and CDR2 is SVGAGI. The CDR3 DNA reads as TGTGCCAGCAGTTACGCTAGCGGATACGAGCAGTACTTC. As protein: CASSYASGYEQYF.

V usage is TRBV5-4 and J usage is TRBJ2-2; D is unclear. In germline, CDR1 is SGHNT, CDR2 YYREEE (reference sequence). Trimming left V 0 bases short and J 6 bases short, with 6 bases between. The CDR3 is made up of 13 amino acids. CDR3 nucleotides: TGTGCCAGCAGCTTGGCTTCCCCCGGGGAGCTGTTTTTT. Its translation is CASSLASPGELFF.

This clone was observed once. CDR3 in amino acids: CASSLRGLGLAHTDTQYF. The DNA for the CDR3 is TGTGCCAGCAGTTTAAGGGGTTTGGGACTAGCCCACACAGATACGCAGTATTTT. This chain uses TRBV27 with TRBJ2-3; 9 positions agree with TRBD2. J gave up 2 bases and V 2 bases, and 11 bases lay outside the gene matches. The length of the CDR3 is 18 residues. Germline loops: CDR1 MNHEY, CDR2 SMNVEV (reference sequence).

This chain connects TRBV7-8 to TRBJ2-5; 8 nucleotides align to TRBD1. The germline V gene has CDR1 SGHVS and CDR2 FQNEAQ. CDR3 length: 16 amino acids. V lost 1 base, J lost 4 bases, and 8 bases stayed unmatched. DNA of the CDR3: TGTGCCAGCAGCTTAGACCCCCGGACAGGGTTAGAGACCCAGTACTTC. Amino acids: CASSLDPRTGLETQYF.

CDR3 coding DNA: TGTGCCAGCAGCTTACCTATCGGGACTAGCGACCAAGAGACCCAGTACTTC. Protein product: CASSLPIGTSDQETQYF. The chain uses TRBV7-9 and TRBJ2-5, with TRBD2 matching 10 bases. Trimming cost V 2 bases and J 0 bases; bases outside gene matches: 6. Germline CDR1 SEHNR, CDR2 FQNEAQ (reference sequence). The CDR3 runs to 17 residues.

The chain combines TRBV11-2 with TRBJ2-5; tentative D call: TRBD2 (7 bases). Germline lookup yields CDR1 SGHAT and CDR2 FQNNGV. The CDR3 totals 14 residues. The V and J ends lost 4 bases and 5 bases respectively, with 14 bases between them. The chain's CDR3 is CASSYGGLLETQYF. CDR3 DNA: TGTGCCAGCAGCTACGGGGGGCTACTGGAGACCCAGTACTTC.

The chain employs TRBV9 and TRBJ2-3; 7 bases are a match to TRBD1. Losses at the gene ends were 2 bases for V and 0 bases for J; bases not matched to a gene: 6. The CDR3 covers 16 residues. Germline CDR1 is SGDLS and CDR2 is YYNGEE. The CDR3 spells CASSVRDSPSTDTQYF. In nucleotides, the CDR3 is TGTGCCAGCAGCGTCCGGGACAGCCCTAGCACAGATACGCAGTATTTT.

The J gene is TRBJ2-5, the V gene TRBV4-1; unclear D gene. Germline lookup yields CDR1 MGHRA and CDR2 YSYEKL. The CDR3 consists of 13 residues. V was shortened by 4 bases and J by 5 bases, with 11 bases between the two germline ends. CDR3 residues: CASSRALEETQYF. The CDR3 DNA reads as TGCGCCAGCAGCCGAGCTCTAGAGGAGACCCAGTACTTC.

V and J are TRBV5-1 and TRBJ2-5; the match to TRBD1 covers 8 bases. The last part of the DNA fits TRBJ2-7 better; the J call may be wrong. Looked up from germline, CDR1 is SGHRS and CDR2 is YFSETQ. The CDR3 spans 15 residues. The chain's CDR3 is CASSLVGQANYEQYF. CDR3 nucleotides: TGCGCCAGCAGCTTGGTGGGACAGGCCAACTACGAGCAGTACTTC.

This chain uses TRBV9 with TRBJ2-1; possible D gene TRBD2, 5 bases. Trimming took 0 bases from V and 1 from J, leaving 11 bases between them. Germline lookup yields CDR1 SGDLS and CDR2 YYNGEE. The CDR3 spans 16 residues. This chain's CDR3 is CASSVDGGRSYNEQFF. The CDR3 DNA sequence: TGTGCCAGCAGCGTAGATGGTGGGAGATCCTACAATGAGCAGTTCTTC. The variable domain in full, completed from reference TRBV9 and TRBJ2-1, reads DSGVTQTPKHLITATGQRVTLRCSPRSGDLSVYWYQQSLDQGLQFLIQYYNGEERAKGNILERFSAQQFPDLHSELNLSSLELGDSALYFCASSVDGGRSYNEQFFGPGTRLTVL.

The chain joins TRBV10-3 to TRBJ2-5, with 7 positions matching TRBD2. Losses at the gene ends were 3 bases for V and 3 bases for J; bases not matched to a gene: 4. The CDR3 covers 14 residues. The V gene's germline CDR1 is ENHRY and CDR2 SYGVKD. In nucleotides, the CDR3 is TGTGCCATCAGTGAAAGAGGGACTAAAGAGACCCAGTACTTC. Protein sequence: CAISERGTKETQYF.

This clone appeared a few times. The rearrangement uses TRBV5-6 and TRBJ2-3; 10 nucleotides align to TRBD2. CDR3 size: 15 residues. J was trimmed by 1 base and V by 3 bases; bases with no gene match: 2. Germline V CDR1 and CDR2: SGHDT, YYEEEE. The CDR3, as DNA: TGTGCCAGCAGCTCAGGACTAGCGGGCACAGATACGCAGTATTTT. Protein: CASSSGLAGTDTQYF.

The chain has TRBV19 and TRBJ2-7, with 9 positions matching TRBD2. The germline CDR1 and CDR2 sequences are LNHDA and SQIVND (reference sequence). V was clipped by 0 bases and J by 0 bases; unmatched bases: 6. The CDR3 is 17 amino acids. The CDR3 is CASSIEATSGPSYEQYF. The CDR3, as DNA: TGTGCCAGTAGTATAGAGGCGACTAGCGGTCCCTCCTACGAGCAGTACTTC.

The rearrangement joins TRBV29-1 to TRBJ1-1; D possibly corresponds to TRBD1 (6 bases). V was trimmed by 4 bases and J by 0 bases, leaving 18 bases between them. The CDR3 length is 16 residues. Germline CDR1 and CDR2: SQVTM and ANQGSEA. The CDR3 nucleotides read TGCAGCGTTGTGGGGGCAGCCGCCCCTGTGAACACTGAAGCTTTCTTT. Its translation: CSVVGAAAPVNTEAFF.

CDR3 sequence: CASSPSSGPYYEQYF. The CDR3 DNA sequence: TGTGCCAGCAGCCCGTCTAGCGGCCCTTACTACGAGCAGTACTTC. The J gene is TRBJ2-7, the V gene TRBV11-1; 7 bases map to TRBD2. This CDR3 spans 15 amino acids. V was clipped by 5 bases and J by 3 bases; unmatched bases: 10. Germline loops: CDR1 SGHAT, CDR2 FQDESV (reference sequence).

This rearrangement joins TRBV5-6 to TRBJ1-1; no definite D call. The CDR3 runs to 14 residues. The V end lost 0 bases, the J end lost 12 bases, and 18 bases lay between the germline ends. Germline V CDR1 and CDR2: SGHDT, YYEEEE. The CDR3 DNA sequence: TGTGCCAGCAGCTTGGGGGTGGGCAGACTATCGACTTTCTTT. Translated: CASSLGVGRLSTFF.